What follows are 29 T cell receptor beta chains derived from one specimen sequenced in a study of blood T cell dynamics during melanoma immunotherapy. TCRdb's copy holds only in-frame clones and misses some; the assay was immunoSEQ multiplex PCR. The data hold 4,000 to 5,000 clones, with 86% observed a single time. The time point here: pre-treatment baseline. Material: blood, obtained from a patient treated with checkpoint blockade. The receptor source for this set is a human donor with melanoma.

This clone came up once. The chain recombines TRBV16 with TRBJ2-5, with D perhaps TRBD2 (6 bases). Trimming removed 7 bases at V and 3 bases at J, with 12 bases between. Germline CDR1 is KGHSY and CDR2 is FQNENV. The CDR3 totals 13 residues. The CDR3 sequence is CASIPPGEETQYF. The CDR3, as DNA: TGTGCCAGCATCCCTCCGGGGGAAGAGACCCAGTACTTC.

This clone was observed a single time. The chain has TRBV4-2 and TRBJ2-1, with D unclear. From germline, CDR1 is LGHNA and CDR2 YNFKEQ. The V end lost 0 bases, the J end lost 3 bases, and 15 bases lay between the germline ends. The CDR3 totals 17 residues. CDR3 DNA: TGTGCCAGCAGCCAAGATAGTGCTAGTAAAATCTACAATGAGCAGTTCTTC. This codes for CASSQDSASKIYNEQFF.

This chain joins TRBV6-6 and TRBJ2-7, with D unresolved. Germline-derived CDR1 and CDR2 are MNHNY and SVGAGI (reference sequence). V gave up 5 bases and J gave up 1 base, with 6 bases separating them. This CDR3 comprises 12 residues. The CDR3 DNA reads TGTGCCAGCAGTCCAGCATCCTACGAGCAGTACTTC. As protein: CASSPASYEQYF.

CDR3 coding DNA: TGTGCCAGCAAAAAGGGTTGGAGACTCGACAATGAGCAGTTCTTC. It is translated as CASKKGWRLDNEQFF. This chain joins TRBV9 and TRBJ2-1; D is unresolved. CDR1 and CDR2 (germline): SGDLS, YYNGEE. The CDR3 sequence is 15 residues long. Deletions cut 6 bases from V and 5 bases from J, with 18 bases between.

The V call is TRBV7-9, the J call TRBJ2-5; D gene ambiguous. With 0 bases removed from V and 2 bases from J, the gap between germline ends came to 7 bases. CDR1 and CDR2 (germline): SEHNR, FQNEAQ (reference sequence). This CDR3 has 14 amino acids. CDR3 nucleotide sequence: TGTGCCAGCAGCTTAGCCCCGGATCAAGAGACCCAGTACTTC. Encoded protein: CASSLAPDQETQYF.

The CDR3 spells CASSHLYGNPYNEQFF. CDR3 in DNA: TGCGCCAGCAGCCACCTTTACGGGAACCCCTACAATGAGCAGTTCTTC. The rearrangement links TRBV4-1 to TRBJ2-1, with D maybe TRBD2 (5 bases). The CDR3 consists of 16 residues. With 3 bases removed from V and 2 bases from J, the gap between germline ends came to 14 bases. Germline values: CDR1 MGHRA, CDR2 YSYEKL.

V gene TRBV18 combines with J gene TRBJ2-1; D ambiguous. There are 12 residues in the CDR3. The V gene's germline CDR1 is KGHSH and CDR2 LQKENI. Trimming removed 0 bases from V and 6 bases from J, with 3 bases in between. The CDR3 sequence is CASSPPTNEQFF. CDR3 DNA: TGTGCCAGCTCACCACCCACCAATGAGCAGTTCTTC.

The CDR3 sequence: CASSGTVSNQPQHF. The CDR3 DNA reads TGTGCCAGCTCCGGGACGGTTAGCAATCAGCCCCAGCATTTT. This chain links TRBV18 with TRBJ1-5; possible D gene TRBD1, 5 bases. This CDR3 comprises 14 residues. Looked up from germline, CDR1 is KGHSH and CDR2 is LQKENI. V was trimmed by 6 bases and J by 0 bases, leaving 9 bases between them.

The chain recombines TRBV6-4 with TRBJ2-3; possibly TRBD2 for D (5 bases). Trimming stripped 3 bases from V and 0 bases from J, with 7 bases between. Looked up from germline, CDR1 is MRHNA and CDR2 is SNTAGT. The CDR3 consists of 14 residues. The CDR3 sequence: CASSEAESTDTQYF. CDR3 in DNA: TGTGCCAGCAGTGAAGCGGAGAGCACAGATACGCAGTATTTT.

The rearrangement links TRBV5-1 to TRBJ2-5, with D possibly called TRBD1 or TRBD2 (5 bases each). The ends were cut back, 2 bases at V and 4 bases at J, with 12 bases in the middle. The germline V gene has CDR1 SGHRS and CDR2 YFSETQ. The CDR3 has 14 residues. The CDR3 bases are TGCGCCAGCAGCTTAATGGGACCGGCAGAGACCCAGTACTTC. The encoded protein is CASSLMGPAETQYF.

The chain uses TRBV2 and TRBJ1-2; TRBD1 is a possible D gene (5 bases). The V gene's germline CDR1 is SNHLY and CDR2 FYNNEI. There are 15 residues in the CDR3. V was cut by 9 bases and J by 0 bases, with 17 bases left in between. The CDR3: CASAPGLATNYGYTF. The CDR3 DNA sequence: TGTGCCAGTGCTCCGGGGCTCGCGACTAACTATGGCTACACCTTC.

This clone was picked up a small number of times. The chain couples TRBV6-5 to TRBJ2-5; D ambiguous. Germline assignment: CDR1 MNHEY and CDR2 SVGAGI. CDR3 size: 13 residues. Trimming stripped 4 bases from V and 5 bases from J, with 11 bases between. In DNA, the CDR3 is TGTGCCAGCAGTTTCCAAGCCTCCGAGACCCAGTACTTC. Its translation: CASSFQASETQYF.

V and J are TRBV5-1 and TRBJ2-7; TRBD2 matches 11 bases. Germline CDR1 is SGHRS and CDR2 is YFSETQ. The V segment lost 0 bases and the J segment 5 bases; nucleotides outside the gene matches: 7. This CDR3 is 16 amino acids long. The CDR3 protein is CASSLGLAGGVDEQYF. CDR3 DNA: TGCGCCAGCAGCTTGGGTCTAGCGGGAGGAGTAGACGAGCAGTACTTC.

This clone occurred once. The V gene is TRBV13, the J gene TRBJ2-1; D is uncertain. Per germline, CDR1 PRHDT and CDR2 FYEKMQ (reference sequence). The CDR3 has 14 amino acids. The V end was cut by 0 bases, the J end by 6 bases, with 9 bases between. The CDR3 DNA follows: TGTGCCAGCAGCTTAGGCAGGAACCGCAATGAGCAGTTCTTC. This codes for CASSLGRNRNEQFF.

This rearrangement joins TRBV30 to TRBJ1-5; D gene unclear. Germline V CDR1 and CDR2: GTSNPN, SVGIG (reference sequence). V was cut by 3 bases and J by 2 bases, with 5 bases left in between. CDR3 length: 12 amino acids. DNA of the CDR3: TGTGCCTGGAGAACTGGCAATCAGCCCCAGCATTTT. Translated, it gives CAWRTGNQPQHF.

The chain combines TRBV4-2 with TRBJ2-2; 7 bases match TRBD2. The CDR3 is 16 amino acids. Losses at the gene ends were 4 bases for V and 4 bases for J; bases not matched to a gene: 9. The germline gives CDR1 LGHNA, CDR2 YNFKEQ. CDR3 protein: CASSLGLDRFTGELFF. DNA of the CDR3: TGTGCCAGCAGCCTAGGACTAGATCGGTTCACCGGGGAGCTGTTTTTT.

The chain combines TRBV11-3 with TRBJ2-5; TRBD2 is a possible D gene (5 bases). Trimming left V 0 bases short and J 3 bases short, with 17 bases between. The germline gives CDR1 SGHNT, CDR2 YENEEA. The CDR3 loop spans 17 amino acids. The CDR3 bases are TGTGCCAGCAGCTTAGATAGTAGTAGCGACGTTAAAGAGACCCAGTACTTC. Amino acid sequence: CASSLDSSSDVKETQYF.

The chain employs TRBV9 and TRBJ2-5; maybe TRBD2 (6 bases). The V gene lost 2 bases and the J gene lost 2 bases, with 10 bases spanning the gap. This CDR3 has 14 residues. Germline lookup yields CDR1 SGDLS and CDR2 YYNGEE. The CDR3 nucleotides are TGTGCCAGCAGCGTGGGACTCACTCAAGAGACCCAGTACTTC. It yields the protein CASSVGLTQETQYF. Filled out from reference TRBV9 and TRBJ2-5, the complete variable domain reads DSGVTQTPKHLITATGQRVTLRCSPRSGDLSVYWYQQSLDQGLQFLIQYYNGEERAKGNILERFSAQQFPDLHSELNLSSLELGDSALYFCASSVGLTQETQYFGPGTRLLVL.

About this clone itself: The same CDR3 is also encoded by other DNA sequences in this sample. The chain recombines TRBV19 with TRBJ2-7, with 10 bases matching TRBD2. This CDR3 spans 15 amino acids. With V trimmed by 5 bases and J by 0 bases, 4 bases remained unmatched. Germline-derived CDR1 and CDR2 are LNHDA and SQIVND (reference sequence). This chain's CDR3 is CASSGTSASSYEQYF. CDR3 DNA sequence: TGTGCCAGTAGTGGGACTAGCGCAAGCTCCTACGAGCAGTACTTC.

The count of this clone is one. The chain is built from TRBV30 and TRBJ1-4; TRBD1 might be the D (6 bases). Trimming pared 0 bases from V and 5 bases from J, leaving 10 bases between. Germline V CDR1 and CDR2: GTSNPN, SVGIG (reference sequence). The CDR3 has 14 amino acids. CDR3 protein: CAWSVRGTNEKLFF. The CDR3 DNA is TGTGCCTGGAGTGTACGAGGGACAAATGAAAAACTGTTTTTT.

The J gene is TRBJ1-2, the V gene TRBV13, with D perhaps matching TRBD1 (6 bases). CDR1 PRHDT and CDR2 FYEKMQ come from the germline V gene (reference sequence). Trimming stripped 3 bases from V and 4 bases from J, with 15 bases between. The CDR3 is 15 amino acids. CDR3 region: CASSFIQGGGYGYTF. CDR3 sequence (DNA): TGTGCCAGCAGCTTCATACAGGGAGGGGGCTATGGCTACACCTTC.

The rearrangement uses TRBV19 and TRBJ1-2; D is uncertain. The CDR3 extends over 15 amino acids. The germline V gene encodes CDR1 LNHDA and CDR2 SQIVND (reference sequence). V was shortened by 3 bases and J by 0 bases, with 11 bases between the two germline ends. CDR3: CASSIFREANYGYTF. The CDR3 nucleotides are TGTGCCAGTAGTATCTTCAGAGAAGCTAACTATGGCTACACCTTC.

This clone turned up a few times. The chain carries TRBV5-1 and TRBJ1-4, with TRBD1 as a possible D gene (5 bases). Trimming pared 2 bases from V and 7 bases from J, leaving 9 bases between. CDR1 is SGHRS and CDR2 is YFSETQ in the germline V gene. The CDR3 covers 13 residues. The CDR3 spells CASSFGAGEKLFF. The CDR3 nucleotides are TGCGCCAGCAGCTTTGGGGCCGGTGAAAAACTGTTTTTT.

The chain joins TRBV10-3 to TRBJ2-1; TRBD2 aligns across 10 bases. Germline V gives CDR1 ENHRY, CDR2 SYGVKD. The junction had 2 bases not matched to a gene; V was cut back by 7 bases and J by 2 bases. The CDR3 is 14 amino acids. CDR3 amino acids: CAITLAGAYNEQFF. In nucleotides, the CDR3 is TGTGCCATCACCCTAGCGGGGGCCTACAATGAGCAGTTCTTC.

The chain uses TRBV4-3 and TRBJ2-7; the match to TRBD2 covers 8 bases. Trimming cost V 0 bases and J 3 bases; bases outside gene matches: 7. The CDR3 runs to 16 residues. Germline-derived CDR1 and CDR2 are LGHNA and YSLEER. As DNA, the CDR3 is TGCGCCAGCAGCCAAGATCAGGGGAGCGGGAGCTACGAGCAGTACTTC. Translated: CASSQDQGSGSYEQYF.

The V gene is TRBV9, the J gene TRBJ2-5, with 8 bases lining up with TRBD2. Germline assignment: CDR1 SGDLS and CDR2 YYNGEE. J was trimmed by 4 bases and V by 3 bases; bases with no gene match: 8. CDR3 size: 15 residues. The CDR3 DNA sequence: TGTGCCAGCAGCGCCACTCCCCTAGCGGGAGAGACCCAGTACTTC. Amino acid sequence: CASSATPLAGETQYF.

The chain has TRBV4-3 and TRBJ1-2; no firm D call. The CDR3 sequence is 14 residues long. Looked up from germline, CDR1 is LGHNA and CDR2 is YSLEER. Trimming cost V 0 bases and J 8 bases, with 13 bases left between them. Written as DNA, the CDR3 is TGCGCCAGCAGCCAAGATCGCGGTATACAGGGCTACACCTTC. It specifies CASSQDRGIQGYTF.

The CDR3: CASSITDRASGNTIYF. In nucleotides, the CDR3 is TGTGCCAGCAGTATAACCGACAGGGCTTCTGGAAACACCATATATTTT. This chain joins TRBV2 and TRBJ1-3; 7 bases match TRBD1. CDR1 SNHLY and CDR2 FYNNEI come from the germline V gene. V dropped 5 bases and J dropped 1; count of bases not matched to a gene: 8. This CDR3 comprises 16 residues.

This clone occurred once. The CDR3 DNA is TGTGCCAGCAGCTTATCACAGCGGGAGCAGTACTTC. It specifies CASSLSQREQYF. This rearrangement joins TRBV7-2 to TRBJ2-7; a weak D match, TRBD2 (5 bases). Trimming left V 2 bases short and J 7 bases short, with 9 bases between. The CDR3 has 12 residues. Germline V gene data show CDR1 as SGHTA and CDR2 as FQGNSA.